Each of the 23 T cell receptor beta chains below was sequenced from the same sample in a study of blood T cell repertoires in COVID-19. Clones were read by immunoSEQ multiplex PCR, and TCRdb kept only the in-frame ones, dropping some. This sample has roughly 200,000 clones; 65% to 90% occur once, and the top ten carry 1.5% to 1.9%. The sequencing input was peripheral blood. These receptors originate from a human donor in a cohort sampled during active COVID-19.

The DNA of the CDR3 is TGTGCCAGCAGTCCTTCCGACAGGCCCCTGAACACTGAAGCTTTCTTT. Residues: CASSPSDRPLNTEAFF. This chain links TRBV28 with TRBJ1-1; possibly TRBD1 for D (6 bases). The CDR3 spans 16 residues. The V and J ends lost 5 bases and 0 bases respectively, with 16 bases between them. Germline CDR1 MDHEN, CDR2 SYDVKM.

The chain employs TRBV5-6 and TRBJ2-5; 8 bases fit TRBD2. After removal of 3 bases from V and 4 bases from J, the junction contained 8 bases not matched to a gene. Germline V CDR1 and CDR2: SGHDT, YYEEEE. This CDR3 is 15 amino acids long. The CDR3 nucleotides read TGTGCCAGCAGCTCAACGGGGGGGCTGTTAGAGACCCAGTACTTC. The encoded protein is CASSSTGGLLETQYF.

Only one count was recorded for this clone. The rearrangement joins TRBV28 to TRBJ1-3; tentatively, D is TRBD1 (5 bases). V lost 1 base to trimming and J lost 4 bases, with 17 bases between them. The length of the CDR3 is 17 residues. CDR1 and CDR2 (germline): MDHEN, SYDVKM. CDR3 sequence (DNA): TGTGCCAGCAGTTTATCAGGTCTGACAGCAGGAGGAAACACCATATATTTT. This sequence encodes CASSLSGLTAGGNTIYF.

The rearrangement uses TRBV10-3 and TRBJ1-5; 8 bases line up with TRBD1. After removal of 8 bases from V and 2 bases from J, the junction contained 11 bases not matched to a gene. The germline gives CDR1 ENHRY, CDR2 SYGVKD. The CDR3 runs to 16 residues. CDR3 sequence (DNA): TGTGCCATCGGCCGGTCGGGGGGACAGGGCAATCAGCCCCAGCATTTT. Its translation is CAIGRSGGQGNQPQHF.

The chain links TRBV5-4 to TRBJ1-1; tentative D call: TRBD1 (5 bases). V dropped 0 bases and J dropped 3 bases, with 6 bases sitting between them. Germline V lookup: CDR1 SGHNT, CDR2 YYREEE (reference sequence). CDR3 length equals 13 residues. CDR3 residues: CASSLARDTEAFF. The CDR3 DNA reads TGTGCCAGCAGCTTGGCCAGGGACACTGAAGCTTTCTTT.

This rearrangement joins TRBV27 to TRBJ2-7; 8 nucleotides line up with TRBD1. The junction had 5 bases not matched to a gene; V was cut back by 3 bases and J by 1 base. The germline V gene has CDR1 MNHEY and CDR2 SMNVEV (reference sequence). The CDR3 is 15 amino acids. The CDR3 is CASSFGGQVSYEQYF. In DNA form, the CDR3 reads TGTGCCAGCAGTTTTGGGGGACAGGTTTCCTACGAGCAGTACTTC.

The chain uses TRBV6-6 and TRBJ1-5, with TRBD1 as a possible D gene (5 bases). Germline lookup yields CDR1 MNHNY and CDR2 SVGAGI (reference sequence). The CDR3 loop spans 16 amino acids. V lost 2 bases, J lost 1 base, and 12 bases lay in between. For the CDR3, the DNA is TGTGCCAGCAGTTACACGGGGGTCTCGAGCAATCAGCCCCAGCATTTT. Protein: CASSYTGVSSNQPQHF.

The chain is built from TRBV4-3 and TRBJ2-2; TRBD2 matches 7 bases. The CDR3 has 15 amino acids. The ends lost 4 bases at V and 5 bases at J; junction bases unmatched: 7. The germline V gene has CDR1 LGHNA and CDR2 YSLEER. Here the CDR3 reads CASSPGTGGTGELFF. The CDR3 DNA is TGCGCCAGCAGCCCGGGGACCGGGGGGACCGGGGAGCTGTTTTTT.

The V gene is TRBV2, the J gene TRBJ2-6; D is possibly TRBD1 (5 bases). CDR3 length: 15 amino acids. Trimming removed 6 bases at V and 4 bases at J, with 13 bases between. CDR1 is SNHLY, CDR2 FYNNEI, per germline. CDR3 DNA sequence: TGTGCCAGCAGGACAGACCTTCAAGGGGCCAACGTCCTGACTTTC. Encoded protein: CASRTDLQGANVLTF.

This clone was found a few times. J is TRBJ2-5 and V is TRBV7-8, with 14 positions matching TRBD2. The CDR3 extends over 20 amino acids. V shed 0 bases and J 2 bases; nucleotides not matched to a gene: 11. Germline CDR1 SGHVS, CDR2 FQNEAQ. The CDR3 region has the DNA TGTGCCAGCAGCTTAGCTCGGCTAGGACTAGCGGGGGGCACTCAAGAGACCCAGTACTTC. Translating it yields CASSLARLGLAGGTQETQYF. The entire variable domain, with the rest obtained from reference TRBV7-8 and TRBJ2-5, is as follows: GAGVSQSPRYKVAKRGQDVALRCDPISGHVSLFWYQQALGQGPEFLTYFQNEAQLDKSGLPSDRFFAERPEGSVSTLKIQRTQQEDSAVYLCASSLARLGLAGGTQETQYFGPGTRLLVL.

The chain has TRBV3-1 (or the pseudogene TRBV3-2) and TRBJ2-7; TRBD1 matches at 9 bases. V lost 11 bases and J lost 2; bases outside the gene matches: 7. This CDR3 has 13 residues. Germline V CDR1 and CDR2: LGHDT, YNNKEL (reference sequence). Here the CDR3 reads CAGWHRGPYEQYF. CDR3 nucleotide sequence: TGTGCCGGCTGGCACAGGGGGCCCTACGAGCAGTACTTC.

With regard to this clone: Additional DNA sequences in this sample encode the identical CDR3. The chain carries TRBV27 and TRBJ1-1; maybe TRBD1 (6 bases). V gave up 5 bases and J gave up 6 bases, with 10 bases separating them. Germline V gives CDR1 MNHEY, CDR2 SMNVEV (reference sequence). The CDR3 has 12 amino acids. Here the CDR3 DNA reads TGTGCCAGCAGTCTAGGGGGTGCTGAAGCTTTCTTT. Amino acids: CASSLGGAEAFF.

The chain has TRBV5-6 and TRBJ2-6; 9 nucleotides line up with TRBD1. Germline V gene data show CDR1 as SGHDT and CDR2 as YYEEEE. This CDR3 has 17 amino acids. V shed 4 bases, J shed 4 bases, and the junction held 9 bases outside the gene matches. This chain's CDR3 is CASSRPGQGFGANVLTF. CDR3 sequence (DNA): TGTGCCAGCAGCCGACCGGGACAGGGCTTCGGGGCCAACGTCCTGACTTTC.

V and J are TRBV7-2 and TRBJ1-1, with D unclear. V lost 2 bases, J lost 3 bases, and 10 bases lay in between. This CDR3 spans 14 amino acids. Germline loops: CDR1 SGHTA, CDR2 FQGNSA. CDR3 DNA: TGTGCCAGCAGCTTAAGTGGGAGGGACACTGAAGCTTTCTTT. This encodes CASSLSGRDTEAFF.

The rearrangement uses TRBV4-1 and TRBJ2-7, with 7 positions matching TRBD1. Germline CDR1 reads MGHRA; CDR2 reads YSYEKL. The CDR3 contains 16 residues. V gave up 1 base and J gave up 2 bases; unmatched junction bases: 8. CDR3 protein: CASSQAPGGLAYEQYF. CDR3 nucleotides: TGCGCCAGCAGCCAAGCCCCAGGGGGTTTGGCCTACGAGCAGTACTTC.

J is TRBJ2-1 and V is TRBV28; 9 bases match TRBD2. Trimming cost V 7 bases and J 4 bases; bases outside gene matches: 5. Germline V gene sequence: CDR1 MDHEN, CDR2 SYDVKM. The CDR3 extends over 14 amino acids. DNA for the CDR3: TGTGCCAGCACCCGACTAGCGGAATACAATGAGCAGTTCTTC. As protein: CASTRLAEYNEQFF.

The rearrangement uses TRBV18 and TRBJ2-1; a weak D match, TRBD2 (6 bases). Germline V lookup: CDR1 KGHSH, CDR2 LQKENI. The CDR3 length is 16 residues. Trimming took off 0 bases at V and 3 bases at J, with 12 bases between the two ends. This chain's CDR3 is CASSPPRLVFYNEQFF. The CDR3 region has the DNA TGTGCCAGCTCACCACCAAGACTAGTTTTCTACAATGAGCAGTTCTTC.

The CDR3 nucleotides are TGTGCCAGCACCCCTAGCGGGGGGGCTTTCGAGCAGTACTTC. Its translation is CASTPSGGAFEQYF. V and J are TRBV5-4 and TRBJ2-7, with 12 bases fitting TRBD2. CDR1 is SGHNT and CDR2 is YYREEE in the germline V gene (reference sequence). The V and J ends lost 6 bases and 6 bases, in that order; junction bases with no gene match: 7. The CDR3 covers 14 residues. Together with reference TRBV5-4 and TRBJ2-7, the CDR3 gives the full variable domain: ETGVTQSPTHLIKTRGQQVTLRCSSQSGHNTVSWYQQALGQGPQFIFQYYREEENGRGNFPPRFSGLQFPNYSSELNVNALELDDSALYLCASTPSGGAFEQYFGPGTRLTVT.

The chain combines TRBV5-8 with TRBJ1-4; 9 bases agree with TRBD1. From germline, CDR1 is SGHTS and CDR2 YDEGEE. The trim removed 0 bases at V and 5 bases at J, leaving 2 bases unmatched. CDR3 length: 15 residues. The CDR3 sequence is CASSLGTGANEKLFF. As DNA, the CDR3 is TGTGCCAGCAGCTTGGGGACAGGGGCGAATGAAAAACTGTTTTTT.

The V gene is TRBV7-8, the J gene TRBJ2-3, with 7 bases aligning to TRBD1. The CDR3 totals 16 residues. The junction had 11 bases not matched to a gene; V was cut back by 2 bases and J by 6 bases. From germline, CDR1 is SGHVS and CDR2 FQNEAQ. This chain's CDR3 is CASSLRGGRGFDTQYF. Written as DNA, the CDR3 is TGTGCCAGCAGCTTACGTGGAGGCAGGGGGTTCGATACGCAGTATTTT.

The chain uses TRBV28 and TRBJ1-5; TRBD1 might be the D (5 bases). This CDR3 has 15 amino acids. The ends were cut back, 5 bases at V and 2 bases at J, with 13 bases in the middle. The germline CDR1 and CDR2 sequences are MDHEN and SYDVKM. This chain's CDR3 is CASSQGSQGNQPQHF. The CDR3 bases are TGTGCCAGCAGTCAGGGTTCCCAAGGCAATCAGCCCCAGCATTTT.

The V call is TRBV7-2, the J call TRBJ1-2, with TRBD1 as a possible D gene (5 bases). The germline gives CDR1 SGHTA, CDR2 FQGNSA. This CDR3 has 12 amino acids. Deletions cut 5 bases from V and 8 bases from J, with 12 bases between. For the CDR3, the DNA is TGTGCCAGCAGCCCCGTTGGGGGGGGCTACACCTTC. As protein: CASSPVGGGYTF. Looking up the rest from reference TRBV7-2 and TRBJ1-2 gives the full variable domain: GAGVSQSPSNKVTEKGKDVELRCDPISGHTALYWYRQSLGQGLEFLIYFQGNSAPDKSGLPSDRFSAERTGGSVSTLTIQRTQQEDSAVYLCASSPVGGGYTFGSGTRLTVV.

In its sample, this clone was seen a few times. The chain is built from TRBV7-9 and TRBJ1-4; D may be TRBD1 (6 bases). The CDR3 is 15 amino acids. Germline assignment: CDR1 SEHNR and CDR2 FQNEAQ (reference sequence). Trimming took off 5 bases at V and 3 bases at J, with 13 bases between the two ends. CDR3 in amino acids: CASSPPGHANEKLFF. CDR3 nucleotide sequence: TGTGCCAGCAGCCCCCCGGGACACGCTAATGAAAAACTGTTTTTT.